These T cell receptor beta chains were read from a single sample in a study of beta chain features in type 1 diabetes. Measured with immunoSEQ multiplex PCR; TCRdb has only the in-frame clones, and not every one. This sample has 450,000 to 550,000 clones, with approximately 30% found just once. Sequences were obtained from naive CD4+ T cells from blood. Every receptor here comes from a man between 18 and 35 years old in good health. The CDR3 runs from the conserved cysteine through the conserved F or W. The D gene is left open where the match is weak. Clone size is given for some rows only: seen once, a few or many times, or a class if the clone is expanded.

clone size	J gene	D gene	V gene	CDR3 protein	CDR3 DNA
NA	TRBJ2-7	NA	TRBV29-1	CSARDAYEQYF	TGCAGCGCTCGGGATGCCTACGAGCAGTACTTC
NA	TRBJ2-3	TRBD2	TRBV4-1	CASSQGITAGTNTDTQYF	TGCGCCAGCAGCCAAGGGATTACCGCCGGGACTAACACAGATACGCAGTATTTT
NA	TRBJ1-5	NA	TRBV29-1	CSVKGGLNQPQHF	TGCAGCGTCAAAGGGGGGCTAAATCAGCCCCAGCATTTT
NA	TRBJ2-7	NA	TRBV5-1	CASSPPTGVSYEQYF	TGCGCCAGCAGCCCGCCGACAGGAGTGTCCTACGAGCAGTACTTC
NA	TRBJ2-2	NA	TRBV7-2	CASSRTGFATGELFF	TGTGCCAGCAGCCGGACGGGCTTTGCCACCGGGGAGCTGTTTTTT
NA	TRBJ1-2	NA	TRBV15	CATSRVGYGYTF	TGTGCCACCAGCAGAGTTGGTTATGGCTACACCTTC
NA	TRBJ1-5	NA	TRBV6-5	CASSRGVGAQPQHF	TGTGCCAGCAGTCGGGGGGTAGGGGCTCAGCCCCAGCATTTT
NA	TRBJ1-2	NA	TRBV5-4	CASSFGLRYGYTF	TGTGCCAGCAGCTTCGGGCTTAGGTATGGCTACACCTTC
NA	TRBJ2-2	NA	TRBV2	CASRFLDAPGELFF	TGTGCCAGCAGGTTCCTGGACGCTCCCGGGGAGCTGTTTTTT
NA	TRBJ2-1	NA	TRBV15	CATSRDLSGNEQFF	TGTGCCACCAGCAGAGATTTGAGCGGCAATGAGCAGTTCTTC
few	TRBJ2-4	NA	TRBV27	CASSFRGGLQYF	TGTGCCAGCAGTTTCAGGGGAGGGCTTCAGTACTTC
once	TRBJ2-3	NA	TRBV7-2	CASSSDWGGDTQYF	TGTGCCAGCAGCTCGGATTGGGGAGGAGATACGCAGTATTTT
NA	TRBJ2-5	NA	TRBV5-1	CASSRDRQETQYF	TGCGCCAGCAGCCGGGACCGACAAGAGACCCAGTACTTC
NA	TRBJ2-3	TRBD2	TRBV5-4	CASSFKRGRGTDTQYF	TGTGCCAGCAGCTTTAAGCGCGGGAGGGGCACAGATACGCAGTATTTT